This TCR beta chain is from a study of cytomegalovirus exposure and HLA in healthy donors. Use of 60 Vbeta and 13 Jbeta primers characterized the PCR. Sequencing was performed with immunoSEQ multiplex PCR; in TCRdb, only in-frame clones are kept and a portion is missing. The sample contains some 80,000 clones, 62% of which appear only once. Donors were ostensibly healthy at sampling, although undocumented immune exposures were probable. Regarding this clone: Its antigen is undetermined.

General study results and limits: A link between a missense DCLRE1C variant and TCR beta V- and J-gene trimming emerged from a later analysis. High sensitivity and specificity were reportedly achieved when the classifier diagnosed cytomegalovirus status.

CDR1 and CDR2 from the germline V gene are SEHNR and FQNEAQ (reference sequence). The CDR3 has 16 residues. Unmatched junction bases numbered 10, after V lost 3 bases and J lost 7 bases. This clonotype originated in a male donor in good health and CMV-seropositive. Material: PBMCs. V is TRBV7-9 and J is TRBJ2-1; 9 nucleotides agree with TRBD2. CDR3 sequence reads: CASSFGLAGPENEQFF. The CDR3 nucleotides read TGTGCCAGCAGCTTTGGTCTAGCGGGACCCGAGAATGAGCAGTTCTTC.